These 24 T cell receptor beta chains share one sample of origin, sequenced in a study of T cell responses to AZD1222 COVID-19 vaccine. Method: immunoSEQ multiplex PCR; TCRdb's copy keeps in-frame clones and lacks some. Found here are 75,000 to 100,000 clones, 80% to 90% of them singletons; the top ten hold under 8.5%. The input for sequencing was peripheral blood, taken on day 0 of AZD1222 vaccination. Receptors originate from an adult in good health.

The CDR3 sequence: CASTLNPGQLSNQPQHF. In nucleotides, the CDR3 is TGTGCCAGTACCCTAAACCCGGGACAGCTTAGCAATCAGCCCCAGCATTTT. The J gene is TRBJ1-5, the V gene TRBV19; 7 nucleotides align to TRBD1. Per germline, CDR1 LNHDA and CDR2 SQIVND (reference sequence). The CDR3 consists of 17 residues. Germline trimming cut 7 bases from V and 0 bases from J; bases unmatched to any gene: 12.

The V gene is TRBV24-1, the J gene TRBJ1-2, with D unresolved. Trimming shortened V by 1 base and J by 5 bases, and 4 bases separated the two germline ends. This CDR3 region has 12 residues. Germline assignment: CDR1 KGHDR and CDR2 SFDVKD. The CDR3 nucleotides are TGTGCCACCAGTGATTTTAGTTATGGCTACACCTTC. Protein product: CATSDFSYGYTF.

The V gene is TRBV2, the J gene TRBJ2-6; D gene unclear. Germline CDR1 is SNHLY and CDR2 is FYNNEI. V was shortened by 3 bases and J by 0 bases, with 6 bases between the two germline ends. CDR3 length: 15 amino acids. The CDR3 protein is CASSDGVSGANVLTF. The DNA of the CDR3 is TGTGCCAGCAGTGATGGCGTCTCTGGGGCCAACGTCCTGACTTTC.

The CDR3 sequence: CASSVAGNYNSPLHF. CDR3 coding DNA: TGTGCCAGCAGTGTCGCCGGGAACTATAATTCACCCCTCCACTTT. The chain uses TRBV25-1 and TRBJ1-6; D gene ambiguous. Germline CDR1 and CDR2: MGHDK and SYGVNS. The V gene lost 4 bases and the J gene lost 3 bases, with 10 bases spanning the gap. There are 15 residues in the CDR3.

This clone showed up many times. The V and J genes are TRBV7-9 and TRBJ2-7; the D gene is possibly TRBD1 (6 bases). The CDR3 has 13 amino acids. Per the germline V gene, CDR1 is SEHNR and CDR2 is FQNEAQ (reference sequence). Trimming took off 5 bases at V and 1 base at J, with 9 bases between the two ends. CDR3: CASSPGQSYEQYF. In nucleotides, the CDR3 is TGTGCCAGCAGCCCCGGACAGTCCTACGAGCAGTACTTC.

CDR3 protein: CASSLQGQTGNTIYF. CDR3 nucleotides: TGCGCCAGCAGCCTACAGGGACAAACTGGAAACACCATATATTTT. The rearrangement joins TRBV5-1 to TRBJ1-3; perhaps TRBD1 as D (6 bases). Deletions cut 4 bases from V and 2 bases from J, with 13 bases between. The CDR3 loop spans 15 amino acids. CDR1 and CDR2 (germline): SGHRS, YFSETQ.

The gene calls are TRBV27 and TRBJ1-3; the D gene is possibly TRBD1 (5 bases). Germline lookup yields CDR1 MNHEY and CDR2 SMNVEV (reference sequence). The CDR3 contains 13 residues. The V end was cut by 5 bases, the J end by 8 bases, with 13 bases between. CDR3 in DNA: TGTGCCAGCAGTCTCCTGGGGGGGGACACCATATATTTT. Translation gives CASSLLGGDTIYF.

The chain couples TRBV12-2 to TRBJ1-5. TRBV12-2 is noted as a pseudogene. The CDR3 covers 12 residues. DNA of the CDR3: TGTGCAAGTCGGAGCAGAGATCAGCCCCAGCATTTT. Its translation: CASRSRDQPQHF.

This sequence joins TRBV7-2 and TRBJ1-1; TRBD1 is a possible D gene (5 bases). V was shortened by 0 bases and J by 1 base, with 9 bases between the two germline ends. Germline assignment: CDR1 SGHTA and CDR2 FQGNSA. The CDR3 has 15 amino acids. CDR3 sequence: CASSLAGTENTEAFF. The CDR3 DNA sequence: TGTGCCAGCAGCTTAGCGGGGACGGAGAACACTGAAGCTTTCTTT.

This rearrangement joins TRBV18 to TRBJ1-4; TRBD1 matches at 9 bases. V shed 3 bases and J 0 bases; nucleotides not matched to a gene: 5. This CDR3 region has 17 residues. CDR1 is KGHSH, CDR2 LQKENI, per germline. The CDR3 protein is CASSPLGTGTTNEKLFF. As DNA, the CDR3 is TGTGCCAGCTCACCTCTCGGGACAGGGACAACTAATGAAAAACTGTTTTTT.

The CDR3 coding sequence is TGTGCCAGCAGCGACAGGGGGCGGGACGAGCAGTACTTC. This translates into CASSDRGRDEQYF. The J gene is TRBJ2-7, the V gene TRBV12-3 or TRBV12-4, with 10 bases lining up with TRBD1. V was clipped by 6 bases and J by 5 bases; unmatched bases: 4. The CDR3 extends over 13 amino acids.

This clone was seen only once. The rearrangement uses TRBV7-2 and TRBJ2-1; 7 bases line up with TRBD1. The V gene's germline CDR1 is SGHTA and CDR2 FQGNSA. CDR3 size: 15 residues. Unmatched junction bases numbered 7, after V lost 6 bases and J lost 2 bases. For the CDR3, the DNA is TGTGCCAGCAGGTCACAGGGGTATCCCTACAATGAGCAGTTCTTC. It yields the protein CASRSQGYPYNEQFF.

The rearrangement joins TRBV20-1 to TRBJ1-2, with D unclear. Trimming took 3 bases from V and 6 from J, leaving 8 bases between them. The CDR3 runs 11 residues. From germline, CDR1 is DFQATT and CDR2 SNEGSKA (reference sequence). The DNA of the CDR3 is TGCAGTGCTAGTTTGGCCCATGGCTACACCTTC. Its translation: CSASLAHGYTF.

This clone was seen once. The chain recombines TRBV27 with TRBJ1-1; weak D call: TRBD1 (6 bases). CDR3 length equals 14 residues. Germline V CDR1 and CDR2: MNHEY, SMNVEV (reference sequence). The V end lost 0 bases, the J end lost 4 bases, and 9 bases lay between the germline ends. The DNA for the CDR3 is TGTGCCAGCAGTTTATCAGGGGGAGGCACTGAAGCTTTCTTT. This gives the protein CASSLSGGGTEAFF.

This chain connects TRBV4-3 to TRBJ1-4; maybe TRBD1 (6 bases). Per the germline V gene, CDR1 is LGHNA and CDR2 is YSLEER. The length of the CDR3 is 15 residues. V lost 0 bases to trimming and J lost 6 bases, with 11 bases between them. CDR3 in amino acids: CASSQDNREDEKLFF. The CDR3 DNA sequence: TGCGCCAGCAGCCAAGATAACAGGGAGGATGAAAAACTGTTTTTT.

The gene calls are TRBV4-2 and TRBJ1-6; 8 bases match TRBD1. V was clipped by 0 bases and J by 7 bases; unmatched bases: 5. CDR3 length: 16 amino acids. Per germline, CDR1 LGHNA and CDR2 YNFKEQ. The CDR3 here is CASSQEERTGNSPLHF. In DNA form, the CDR3 reads TGTGCCAGCAGCCAAGAGGAAAGGACAGGGAATTCACCCCTCCACTTT.

This clone appeared once. The chain joins TRBV3-1 (or the pseudogene TRBV3-2) to TRBJ1-5, with 7 bases that match TRBD1. The CDR3 is made up of 14 amino acids. V dropped 2 bases and J dropped 4; count of bases not matched to a gene: 2. Germline loops: CDR1 LGHDT, CDR2 YNNKEL (reference sequence). The CDR3 sequence: CASSQTTGNQPQHF. In DNA, the CDR3 is TGTGCCAGCAGCCAAACGACAGGGAATCAGCCCCAGCATTTT.

This clone appeared many times. This chain joins TRBV19 and TRBJ1-1, with TRBD1 as a possible D gene (6 bases). The V gene's germline CDR1 is LNHDA and CDR2 SQIVND (reference sequence). V lost 7 bases and J 5 bases, leaving 14 bases between the germline ends. This CDR3 spans 13 amino acids. CDR3 nucleotide sequence: TGTGCCAGTACTGCAACAGGGTCAACTGAAGCTTTCTTT. It codes for CASTATGSTEAFF.

The V gene is TRBV28, the J gene TRBJ1-2; 8 bases fit TRBD1. The junction had 14 bases not matched to a gene; V was cut back by 5 bases and J by 6 bases. Germline V gene sequence: CDR1 MDHEN, CDR2 SYDVKM. This CDR3 region has 16 residues. Here the CDR3 reads CASSPGTGSSRNGYTF. CDR3 DNA sequence: TGTGCCAGCAGTCCCGGGACAGGCTCCTCTCGGAATGGCTACACCTTC.

J is TRBJ2-5 and V is TRBV6-5, with TRBD1 identical over 8 bases. The CDR3 loop spans 13 amino acids. Germline CDR1 MNHEY, CDR2 SVGAGI. Trimming cost V 7 bases and J 5 bases; bases outside gene matches: 6. The CDR3 protein is CASIPGGRETQYF. The CDR3 DNA sequence: TGTGCCAGCATCCCAGGGGGCAGGGAGACCCAGTACTTC.

The V gene is TRBV7-2, the J gene TRBJ2-7; 7 positions agree with TRBD2. Germline V CDR1 and CDR2: SGHTA, FQGNSA. There are 15 residues in the CDR3. Germline trimming cut 1 base from V and 3 bases from J; bases unmatched to any gene: 6. CDR3 in amino acids: CASSLGLAVSYEQYF. The CDR3 nucleotides read TGTGCCAGCAGCTTAGGGCTAGCGGTTAGCTACGAGCAGTACTTC.

The chain carries TRBV2 and TRBJ1-4; tentatively, D is TRBD1 (5 bases). The length of the CDR3 is 14 residues. Per the germline V gene, CDR1 is SNHLY and CDR2 is FYNNEI. V lost 1 base and J 6 bases, leaving 9 bases between the germline ends. This CDR3 is CASSEGGGDEKLFF. The CDR3 DNA sequence: TGTGCCAGCAGTGAAGGGGGGGGTGATGAAAAACTGTTTTTT.

The V gene is TRBV3-1 (or the pseudogene TRBV3-2), the J gene TRBJ2-7; D might be TRBD1 (5 bases). The CDR3 is 13 amino acids. CDR1 and CDR2 (germline): LGHDT, YNNKEL (reference sequence). Trimming cost V 0 bases and J 6 bases, with 9 bases left between them. CDR3 amino acids: CASSQDFRAEQYF. The CDR3 region has the DNA TGTGCCAGCAGCCAAGATTTCAGGGCCGAGCAGTACTTC.

This clone was counted between two and nine times. V is TRBV5-4 and J is TRBJ1-2; TRBD1 might be the D (6 bases). The germline V gene encodes CDR1 SGHNT and CDR2 YYREEE (reference sequence). V lost 5 bases and J lost 8, with 16 bases in between. The CDR3 is 13 residues long. The chain's CDR3 is CASRSGTRLGYTF. The CDR3 DNA follows: TGTGCCAGCAGATCCGGGACACGATTAGGCTACACCTTC.